This T cell receptor (beta chain) was identified in a study of T cells in Graves' hyperthyroidism and ophthalmopathy (dated by TCRdb to about 2019). Turning to the overall study: A discovery cohort of approximately 100 patients, approximately 44 with Graves' ophthalmopathy and about 58 with stable Graves' hyperthyroidism, was used to find distinguishing TCR V-J signatures. Whether ophthalmopathy could be predicted prospectively was tested in an independent validation cohort made up of roughly 19 hyperthyroidism patients plus 17 patients who later progressed to ophthalmopathy. For training and testing, the 100 or so patients in the discovery cohort were randomly divided in a 7:3 ratio. Thyroid tissue and blood T-cell repertoires from roughly six Graves' hyperthyroidism patients were also compared in the study. Following sampling, methimazole starting at 30 mg daily was given to hyperthyroidism patients, and high-dose intravenous methylprednisolone was given to ophthalmopathy patients. TCR Vbeta CDR3 sequencing of 120 to 150 peripheral blood samples (under 45 ophthalmopathy, 75 hyperthyroidism and around 17 progressor patients) is reported in the paper. Results the study describes overall, beyond this receptor: Sample size was not statistically predetermined, and blinding of investigators to group allocation was not performed. Blood samples also contained most of the expanded thyroid clonotypes (frequency above 0.001), which suggests that blood repertoires may reflect thyroid immune responses. Ophthalmopathy was separated from stable hyperthyroidism by a 13 V-J signature model, with around 88% sensitivity and approximately 81% specificity obtained in cross-validation and 80%/75% obtained in testing. In validation, progression to ophthalmopathy was predicted by the model with 70% to 71% sensitivity and around 75% specificity, a median of approximately 6.5 months before onset.

Trimming at the junction amounts to 5 bases on V and 4 bases on J, and the germline ends lie 9 bases apart. CDR1 SGHTA and CDR2 FQGNSA were looked up in the germline V gene. From its cysteine to its phenylalanine, the CDR3 spans 13 amino acids. Only the CDR3 part of the read is kept: 39 bases, read in frame from the first base. The study excluded patients with uncontrolled infections, other autoimmune diseases, pregnancy or lactation. Clinical symptoms, serum thyroxine and TRAb, thyroid ultrasound, and orbital computed tomography formed the basis for the diagnoses. Trizol reagent was used to extract total RNA, and RNA quality was then checked on an Agilent 2100 Bioanalyzer. This clonotype was found a few times. Which antigen it targets is not known. Base qualities are not provided; no much larger clone lies one nucleotide away. The TCR beta CDR3 regions were amplified from RNA transcripts. The TCR CDR3 was subjected to a first round of RT-PCR using the HTBI primer set and the Qiagen OneStep RT-PCR kit. Libraries were constructed in a second round of multiplex PCR, after which size selection and purification were carried out. Paired-end sequencing of the libraries was performed with 100 bp reads on an Illumina HiSeq2000. In the source study's methods: Raw data were processed with SOAPnuke, discarding reads with adapters, uncalled bases, mean Phred below 15, or no exact constant-primer or identifier match. COPE v1.2.5 was used to merge the high-quality paired reads, and each unique nucleotide sequence was defined as a clonotype. Clonotypes were aligned to IMGT TRBV, TRBD and TRBJ reference segments using MiTCR v1.1. Only V-J combinations with frequency above 0.0001, covering about 99% of repertoires, were analysed. The TCS score was defined as F50 (clonal expansion) divided by E x V (chaos), with BLOSUM62-based TCRdist calculated between CDR3 peptides within each V-J. Welch's t-statistics and random forest reduced roughly 530 V-J features to about 12, which were used in a naive Bayes classifier (R e1071). Thyroid-blood repertoire similarity was quantified with the Morisita-Horn index. The public reads were quality trimmed at Q25 with fastp and then assembled into clones with MiXCR by TCRdb, keeping productive beta chains. Entries are consolidated by CDR3 protein sequence, retaining the most common genes and DNA. TCRdb's processing, not the study's, gives the V and J calls here. The table for this sample lists more than 550,000 distinct CDR3 sequences; approximately 42% of them were counted only once. 6.5% to 9% of the sample goes to the ten largest clones.

The source is an adult man with Graves' disease, either hyperthyroidism or ophthalmopathy (not recorded which). Here the chain combines TRBV7-2 and TRBJ1-5; the D gene lacks a confident call. The specimen was peripheral blood or thyroid tissue (not recorded which). The CDR3 amino acid sequence is: CASSTPGNQPQHF. Here is the DNA: TGTGCCAGCAGCACCCCAGGTAATCAGCCCCAGCATTTT. Where the CDR3 stops, the reference TRBV7-2 and TRBJ1-5 genes take over; the full variable domain is GAGVSQSPSNKVTEKGKDVELRCDPISGHTALYWYRQSLGQGLEFLIYFQGNSAPDKSGLPSDRFSAERTGGSVSTLTIQRTQQEDSAVYLCASSTPGNQPQHFGDGTRLSIL.